Presented here are 3 T cell receptor beta chains from one specimen sequenced in a study of blood T cell repertoires in COVID-19. TCRdb's copy holds only in-frame clones and misses some; the assay was immunoSEQ multiplex PCR. The sample consists of 60,000 to 80,000 clones, about 88% of them appearing once. Sequencing input: peripheral blood. The receptors were sampled from a man in his 70s with acute or convalescent COVID-19.

This clone appeared once. The chain joins TRBV6-1 to TRBJ1-6, with a weak D call TRBD1 (5 bases). The V gene's germline CDR1 is MNHNS and CDR2 SASEGT. V was cut by 1 base and J by 6 bases, with 10 bases left in between. This CDR3 has 15 amino acids. The CDR3: CASSEGQNFNSPLHF. The CDR3 bases are TGTGCCAGCAGTGAAGGACAGAATTTTAATTCACCCCTCCACTTT.

The chain employs TRBV6-5 and TRBJ1-6; weak D call: TRBD1 (5 bases). The CDR3 is made up of 14 amino acids. CDR1 is MNHEY and CDR2 is SVGAGI in the germline V gene. Trimming removed 5 bases at V and 7 bases at J, with 12 bases between. The CDR3, as DNA: TGTGCCAGCAGTAGACAGAAAAACAATTCACCCCTCCACTTT. It translates to CASSRQKNNSPLHF.

This clone came up once. V and J are TRBV6-1 and TRBJ1-1; 8 bases align to TRBD1. V dropped 3 bases and J dropped 1; count of bases not matched to a gene: 13. There are 18 residues in the CDR3. Germline V CDR1 and CDR2: MNHNS, SASEGT. As DNA, the CDR3 is TGTGCCAGCAGTGAGCTCCGGGACAGGCAAGCGAGGAACACTGAAGCTTTCTTT. Residues: CASSELRDRQARNTEAFF.